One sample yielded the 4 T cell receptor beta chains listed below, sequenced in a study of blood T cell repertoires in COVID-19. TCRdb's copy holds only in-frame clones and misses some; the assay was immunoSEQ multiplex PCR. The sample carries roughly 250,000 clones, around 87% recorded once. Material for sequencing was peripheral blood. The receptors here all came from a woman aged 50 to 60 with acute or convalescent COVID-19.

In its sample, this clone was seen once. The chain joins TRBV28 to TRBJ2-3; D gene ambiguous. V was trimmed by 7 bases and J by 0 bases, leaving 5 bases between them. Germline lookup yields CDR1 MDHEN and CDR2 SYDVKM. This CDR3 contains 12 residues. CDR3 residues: CASTPSTDTQYF. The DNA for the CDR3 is TGTGCCAGCACCCCTAGCACAGATACGCAGTATTTT.

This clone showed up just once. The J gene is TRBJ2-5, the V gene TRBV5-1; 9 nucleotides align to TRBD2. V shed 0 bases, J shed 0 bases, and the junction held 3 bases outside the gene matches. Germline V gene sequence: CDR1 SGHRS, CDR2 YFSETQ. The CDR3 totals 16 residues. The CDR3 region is CASSLGLAGYQETQYF. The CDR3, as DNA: TGCGCCAGCAGCTTGGGGCTAGCGGGATACCAAGAGACCCAGTACTTC.

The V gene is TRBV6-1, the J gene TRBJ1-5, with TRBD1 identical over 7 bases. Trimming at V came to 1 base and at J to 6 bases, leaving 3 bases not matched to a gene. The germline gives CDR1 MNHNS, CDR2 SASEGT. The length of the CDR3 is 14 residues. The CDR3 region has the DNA TGTGCCAGCAGTGAAGGGCCAGGGGGTCAGCCCCAGCATTTT. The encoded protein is CASSEGPGGQPQHF.

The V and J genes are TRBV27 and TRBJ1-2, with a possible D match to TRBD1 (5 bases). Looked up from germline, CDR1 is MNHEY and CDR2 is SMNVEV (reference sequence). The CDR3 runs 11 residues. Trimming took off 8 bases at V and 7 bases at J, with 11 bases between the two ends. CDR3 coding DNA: TGTGCCAGCGGGGGGGGGTCTGGCTACACCTTC. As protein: CASGGGSGYTF.